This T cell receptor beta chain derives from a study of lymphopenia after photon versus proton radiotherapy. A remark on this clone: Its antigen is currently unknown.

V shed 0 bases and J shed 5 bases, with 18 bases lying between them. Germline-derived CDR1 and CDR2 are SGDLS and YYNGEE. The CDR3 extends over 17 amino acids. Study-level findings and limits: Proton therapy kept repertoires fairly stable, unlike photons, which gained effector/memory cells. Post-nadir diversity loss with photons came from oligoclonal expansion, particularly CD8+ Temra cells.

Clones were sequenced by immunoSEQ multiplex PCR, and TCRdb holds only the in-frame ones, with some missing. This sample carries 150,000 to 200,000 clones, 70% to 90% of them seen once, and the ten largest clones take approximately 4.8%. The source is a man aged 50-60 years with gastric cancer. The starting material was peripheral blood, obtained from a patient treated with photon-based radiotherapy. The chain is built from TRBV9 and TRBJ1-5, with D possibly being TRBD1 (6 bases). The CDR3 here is CASSVGGGGDDHQPQHF. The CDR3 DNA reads TGTGCCAGCAGCGTAGGAGGGGGAGGGGACGATCATCAGCCCCAGCATTTT. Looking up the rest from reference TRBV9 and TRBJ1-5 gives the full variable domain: DSGVTQTPKHLITATGQRVTLRCSPRSGDLSVYWYQQSLDQGLQFLIQYYNGEERAKGNILERFSAQQFPDLHSELNLSSLELGDSALYFCASSVGGGGDDHQPQHFGDGTRLSIL.